Detailed here is one TCR beta chain. Antigen unknown. The CDR3 has 13 amino acids. The germline V gene encodes CDR1 MNHEY and CDR2 SVGAGI. V was clipped by 11 bases and J by 4 bases; unmatched bases: 11. This sample was included in a study of cytomegalovirus exposure and HLA in healthy donors. Notes on the study in general: Some V segments, TRBV6-2 and TRBV6-3 among them, were indistinguishable and were therefore excluded. The classifier reportedly diagnosed cytomegalovirus status with high sensitivity and specificity. Highly shared sequence variants in one cluster were likely a sequencing artifact. According to an earlier analysis, most TCR beta V segments yielded productive rearrangements about 87% or about 30% of the time.

60 Vbeta and 13 Jbeta primers were used in PCR. The method was immunoSEQ multiplex PCR; TCRdb's version includes in-frame clones alone and lacks a portion of them. The table records 150,000 to 200,000 clones, roughly 84% of them present only once. The chain has TRBV6-5 and TRBJ2-7, with 7 bases identical to TRBD1. Input material: PBMCs. The source is a man between 18 and 35 years old in good health and CMV-seronegative. In DNA, the CDR3 is TGTGCCGGGCCATTGGACAGGCAATACGAGCAGTACTTC. Amino acid sequence: CAGPLDRQYEQYF.